This T cell receptor beta chain was sequenced during a study of cytomegalovirus exposure and HLA in healthy donors. PCR employed 60 Vbeta and 13 Jbeta primers. Sequencing used immunoSEQ multiplex PCR; TCRdb keeps in-frame clones, though not all of them. Of approximately 100,000 clones listed, under 90% are singletons. V lost 4 bases, J lost 7 bases, and 4 bases stayed unmatched. The CDR3 runs to 14 residues. Germline CDR1 and CDR2: MNHEY and SVGAGI. Sequenced: PBMCs. The receptor's source is a woman in her 30s in good health and CMV-seronegative. The J gene is TRBJ1-6, the V gene TRBV6-5, with 7 bases that match TRBD1. The CDR3 DNA follows: TGTGCCAGCAGTTGGACAGGCGAAAATTCACCCCTCCACTTT. Translated, it gives CASSWTGENSPLHF.